This T cell receptor (beta chain) originates from a study of control samples from healthy donors and cancer patients. The CDR3 consists of 17 residues. With 0 bases clipped from V and 8 bases from J, the junction kept 10 bases outside the gene matches. Looked up from germline, CDR1 is LGHNA and CDR2 is YNFKEQ. Profiled with immunoSEQ multiplex PCR; TCRdb holds only in-frame clones, not every one. This repertoire shows some 140,000 clones, around 90% found once; its top ten account for approximately 11%. In its sample, this clone is medium-sized. This sequence originates from a man aged 25-45 years in good health. This chain joins TRBV4-2 and TRBJ2-1, with TRBD2 matching over 10 bases. The sample consisted of blood. CDR3 DNA sequence: TGTGCCAGCAGCCAAGAAGGGGCTAGCGGGAGTTATGATGAGCAGTTCTTC. This gives the protein CASSQEGASGSYDEQFF.